This T cell receptor (beta chain) was found in a study of cytomegalovirus exposure and HLA in healthy donors. Overall study findings and caveats: There were 150 or so TCR beta chains listed as cytomegalovirus-associated. The HLA-A and HLA-B alleles of most subjects were reportedly predicted accurately from TCR beta sequences. The study dropped some indistinguishable V segments, TRBV6-2 and TRBV6-3 among them.

V shed 4 bases and J 7 bases; nucleotides not matched to a gene: 6. The CDR3 has 13 amino acids. Germline CDR1 reads LNHDA; CDR2 reads SQIVND (reference sequence). Comment on this clone: Its antigen remains unknown.

The PCR employed 60 Vbeta primers together with 13 Jbeta primers. The repertoire was sequenced with immunoSEQ multiplex PCR; TCRdb's copy has only in-frame clones and lacks some. The data contain 180,000 or so clones, 75% of them seen just once; the ten biggest clones take up roughly 8%. As for the donors, each was a healthy bone marrow donor. The sequence was obtained from a woman between 40 and 55 years old in good health and CMV-seropositive. Sequences were obtained from PBMCs. The chain carries TRBV19 and TRBJ1-2; 7 bases agree with TRBD1. DNA of the CDR3: TGTGCCAGTAGTAGAACAGGGGAGTCTGGCTACACCTTC. The encoded protein is CASSRTGESGYTF.